The 11 T cell receptor beta chains listed next were all sequenced from one sample in a study of cytomegalovirus exposure and HLA in healthy donors. Amplification used 60 Vbeta primers and 13 Jbeta primers. Assay used: immunoSEQ multiplex PCR; TCRdb lists only in-frame clones, some missing. The sample yields about 110,000 clones, more than 70% seen once. Sequences were obtained from PBMCs. The receptors come from a man aged 25-40 years in good health and CMV-seronegative.

This chain joins TRBV18 and TRBJ2-6, with D perhaps matching TRBD1 (5 bases). This CDR3 spans 13 amino acids. Germline V CDR1 and CDR2: KGHSH, LQKENI. V was clipped by 11 bases and J by 0 bases, with 8 bases between them. This CDR3 is CAGHASGANVLTF. The DNA of the CDR3 is TGTGCCGGACACGCCTCTGGGGCCAACGTCCTGACTTTC.

The chain couples TRBV2 to TRBJ1-5; 7 positions agree with TRBD1. The J segment lost 2 bases and the V segment lost 5 bases, leaving 3 bases of the junction unmatched. Germline V lookup: CDR1 SNHLY, CDR2 FYNNEI. The CDR3 extends over 14 amino acids. The CDR3 loop reads CASSYTGGNQPQHF. The CDR3 DNA reads as TGTGCCAGCAGTTACACAGGGGGCAATCAGCCCCAGCATTTT.

J is TRBJ1-2 and V is TRBV6-5, with a weak D call TRBD1 (6 bases). Germline values: CDR1 MNHEY, CDR2 SVGAGI. The CDR3 is 14 amino acids. The V gene lost 5 bases and the J gene lost 5 bases, with 15 bases spanning the gap. The CDR3 bases are TGTGCCAGCAGTCGAACAGGGCCGACATATGGCTACACCTTC. Its translation is CASSRTGPTYGYTF.

This clone was seen a few times. The gene calls are TRBV28 and TRBJ2-7; D may be TRBD1 (5 bases). CDR1 and CDR2 (germline): MDHEN, SYDVKM. CDR3 length: 12 residues. The V gene lost 7 bases and the J gene lost 7 bases, with 14 bases spanning the gap. The CDR3 here is CASNAGLGEQYF. As DNA, the CDR3 is TGTGCCAGCAACGCAGGGTTAGGGGAGCAGTACTTC.

The chain joins TRBV7-9 to TRBJ1-2; tentative D call: TRBD1 (6 bases). The CDR3 spans 12 residues. Deletions cut 5 bases from V and 8 bases from J, with 12 bases between. CDR1 is SEHNR, CDR2 FQNEAQ, per germline (reference sequence). The CDR3 spells CASSLTGNGYTF. The CDR3 DNA is TGTGCCAGCAGCCTTACAGGGAACGGCTACACCTTC.

This clone was picked up a small number of times. This chain links TRBV18 with TRBJ1-1; TRBD1 aligns across 7 bases. The trim removed 3 bases at V and 0 bases at J, leaving 7 bases unmatched. Per the germline V gene, CDR1 is KGHSH and CDR2 is LQKENI. The CDR3 runs to 16 residues. The CDR3 is CASSPRTGLMNTEAFF. In DNA form, the CDR3 reads TGTGCCAGCTCACCCCGGACAGGTCTCATGAACACTGAAGCTTTCTTT.

The CDR3 DNA follows: TGCGCCAGCAGCTTCGGTAACCGTGAGCAGTTCTTC. This encodes CASSFGNREQFF. This chain connects TRBV5-1 to TRBJ2-1; D uncertain. Germline V CDR1 and CDR2: SGHRS, YFSETQ. V dropped 2 bases and J dropped 9 bases, with 9 bases sitting between them. This CDR3 region has 12 residues.

The gene calls are TRBV6-5 and TRBJ1-4; the D gene is possibly TRBD1 (5 bases). CDR3 length equals 15 residues. Germline V lookup: CDR1 MNHEY, CDR2 SVGAGI. Trimming removed 0 bases from V and 2 bases from J, with 7 bases in between. CDR3 region: CASSYSTVTNEKLFF. The CDR3 DNA reads as TGTGCCAGCAGTTACTCGACAGTTACTAATGAAAAACTGTTTTTT.

The chain uses TRBV7-2 and TRBJ1-1; 7 nucleotides line up with TRBD1. This CDR3 comprises 15 residues. Unmatched junction bases numbered 4, after V lost 3 bases and J lost 0 bases. Germline assignment: CDR1 SGHTA and CDR2 FQGNSA. CDR3 nucleotide sequence: TGTGCCAGCAGCTTCTCAGGGGGATTGAACACTGAAGCTTTCTTT. This translates into CASSFSGGLNTEAFF.

J is TRBJ2-1 and V is TRBV11-2; 10 positions agree with TRBD2. Germline values: CDR1 SGHAT, CDR2 FQNNGV. J was trimmed by 3 bases and V by 5 bases; bases with no gene match: 7. This CDR3 spans 16 amino acids. Written as DNA, the CDR3 is TGTGCCAGCAGCCCTTCGGGACTAGCGCGCTACAATGAGCAGTTCTTC. It yields the protein CASSPSGLARYNEQFF.

This chain uses TRBV5-8 with TRBJ2-7; no clear D gene. The germline gives CDR1 SGHTS, CDR2 YDEGEE. This CDR3 is 12 amino acids long. V gave up 2 bases and J gave up 4 bases, with 7 bases separating them. The CDR3 bases are TGTGCCAGCAGCTTATCCCCTTACGAGCAGTACTTC. This sequence encodes CASSLSPYEQYF.